This T cell receptor (beta chain) appears in the sequencing data of a study of CD8 T cells in ankylosing spondylitis (TCRdb year 2017). About the study as a whole: The study set out to find disease-linked TCR variants by profiling T cell receptor beta repertoires in ankylosing spondylitis patients and healthy donors. The full study cohort comprised 25 ankylosing spondylitis patients and 85 to 120 healthy donors. Peripheral blood samples were taken, and synovial fluid was additionally collected from ankylosing spondylitis patients.

This clonotype was seen many times. The target of this receptor is not known. Base quality data are lacking; no much larger clone is found one base away. The run used an Illumina HiSeq 2500. Quantitative 5'-RACE with molecular barcodes was used to prepare TCR beta libraries. As for the original processing: To identify disease-linked TCR variants, a new computational method was used, one built on a probabilistic model of VDJ rearrangement. The raw public data were reprocessed by TCRdb itself: fastp quality trimming at Q25, MiXCR clonotype calling, in-frame beta chains only. Rows are unified per CDR3 protein, each entry keeping the most common DNA and genes. The V and J calls shown here were made by TCRdb, not taken from the authors' results. The sample has about 840,000 distinct CDR3 sequences on record, 12% of them singletons. Just over 0.5% of the sample rests with the top ten. The full study reports these points: The disease-linked clones showed a CD8+ phenotype and occurred at relatively low frequencies in peripheral blood. A TCR beta motif made up of several highly homologous amino acid variants appeared to be characteristic of blood from ankylosing spondylitis patients. Significant enrichment of the disease-linked clones was reported in matched synovial fluid samples from ankylosing spondylitis patients. Some of the motif variants had been reported before in the synovial fluid and blood of reactive arthritis patients, a finding that suggests common disease-initiation mechanisms.

Between the V and J ends, shortened by 7 bases and 0 bases respectively, the junction contains 10 bases. Looking up the germline V gene (reference sequence) yields CDR1 DFQATT and CDR2 SNEGSKA. Including cysteine and phenylalanine, the CDR3 has 13 amino acids. Only the CDR3 DNA is retained, 39 bases long and in frame from the first base. The receptor's source is a male donor with ankylosing spondylitis. The chain joins TRBV20-1 to TRBJ1-5; TRBD1 is a possible D gene, resting on 6 matching bases. The sample consisted of blood, either unsorted or a sorted T cell fraction (not recorded which). The CDR3: CSVAGDSNQPQHF. The sequence in DNA is TGCAGTGTAGCAGGGGATAGCAATCAGCCCCAGCATTTT.